This T cell receptor (beta chain) was retrieved from a study of shared clonotypes between healthy human individuals. Across the whole study: Participating donors consisted of two women and a few men aged 18 to 49. Donors had three CD4 naive, three CD4 memory, two CD8 naive and one CD8 memory plate apiece.

Overall study findings and caveats: Despite large depth, sorted-subset datasets appeared incompletely sequenced.

Several immunoSEQ 96-well plates shared each subset's DNA, each plate a replicate. Only in-frame clones appear in the TCRdb table, and some are missing; sequencing was by immunoSEQ multiplex PCR. The data show around 2.3 million clones, approximately 95% seen once. This CDR3 has 15 residues. Germline loops: CDR1 LGHNA, CDR2 YSLEER. V dropped 0 bases and J dropped 0 bases, with 6 bases sitting between them. This clone was found once. Its specificity is unknown. The sequence derives from a young man in good health. The chain has TRBV4-3 and TRBJ1-3; D not resolved. The sequenced sample was naive CD4+ T cells sorted from blood. Subset given: CD45RA+ positively selected. CDR3 nucleotide sequence: TGCGCCAGCAGCCAAGATCTGTTCTCTGGAAACACCATATATTTT. Translation: CASSQDLFSGNTIYF.